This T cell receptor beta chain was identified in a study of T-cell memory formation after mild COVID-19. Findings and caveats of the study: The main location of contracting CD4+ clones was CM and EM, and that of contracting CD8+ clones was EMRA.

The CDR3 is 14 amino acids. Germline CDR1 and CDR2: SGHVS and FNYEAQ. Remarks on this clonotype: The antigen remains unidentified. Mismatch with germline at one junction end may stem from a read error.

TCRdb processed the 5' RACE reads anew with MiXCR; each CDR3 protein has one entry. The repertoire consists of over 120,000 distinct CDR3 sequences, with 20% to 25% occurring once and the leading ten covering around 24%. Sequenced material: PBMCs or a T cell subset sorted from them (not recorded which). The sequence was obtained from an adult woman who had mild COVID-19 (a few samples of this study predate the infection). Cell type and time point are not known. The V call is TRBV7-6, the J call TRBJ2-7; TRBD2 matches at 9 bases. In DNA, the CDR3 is TGTGCAAGCAGCTTATTTACTAGCGGGTACGAGCAGTACTTC. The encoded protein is CASSLFTSGYEQYF.